The clone carrying this T cell receptor beta chain was seen once. As yet, its antigen is unknown. These data belong to a study of beta chain features in type 1 diabetes. Whole-study context: Across the samples, approximately 110,000,000 sorted cells were examined in total. Overall study findings and caveats: PCR might pick shorter templates more often, in the same way for patients and controls. For TCRB rearrangement, an influence of HLA type remained unresolved here.

Sequencing targeted expressed TCRB transcripts, as all isolated RNA had been reverse transcribed. TCRdb's copy holds only in-frame clones and misses some; the assay was immunoSEQ multiplex PCR. In the table there are about 9,400 clones, about 80% of which are singletons. The CDR3 is 14 residues long. The germline gives CDR1 SGDLS, CDR2 YYNGEE. V lost 4 bases, J lost 7 bases, and 4 bases stayed unmatched. This receptor was obtained from a woman between 18 and 30 years old in good health. This chain connects TRBV9 to TRBJ2-1; 11 bases are a match to TRBD2. Sequenced sample: Tregs from blood. CDR3 region: CASSSGLADNEQFF. The CDR3 DNA follows: TGTGCCAGCAGCTCGGGACTAGCGGATAATGAGCAGTTCTTC.